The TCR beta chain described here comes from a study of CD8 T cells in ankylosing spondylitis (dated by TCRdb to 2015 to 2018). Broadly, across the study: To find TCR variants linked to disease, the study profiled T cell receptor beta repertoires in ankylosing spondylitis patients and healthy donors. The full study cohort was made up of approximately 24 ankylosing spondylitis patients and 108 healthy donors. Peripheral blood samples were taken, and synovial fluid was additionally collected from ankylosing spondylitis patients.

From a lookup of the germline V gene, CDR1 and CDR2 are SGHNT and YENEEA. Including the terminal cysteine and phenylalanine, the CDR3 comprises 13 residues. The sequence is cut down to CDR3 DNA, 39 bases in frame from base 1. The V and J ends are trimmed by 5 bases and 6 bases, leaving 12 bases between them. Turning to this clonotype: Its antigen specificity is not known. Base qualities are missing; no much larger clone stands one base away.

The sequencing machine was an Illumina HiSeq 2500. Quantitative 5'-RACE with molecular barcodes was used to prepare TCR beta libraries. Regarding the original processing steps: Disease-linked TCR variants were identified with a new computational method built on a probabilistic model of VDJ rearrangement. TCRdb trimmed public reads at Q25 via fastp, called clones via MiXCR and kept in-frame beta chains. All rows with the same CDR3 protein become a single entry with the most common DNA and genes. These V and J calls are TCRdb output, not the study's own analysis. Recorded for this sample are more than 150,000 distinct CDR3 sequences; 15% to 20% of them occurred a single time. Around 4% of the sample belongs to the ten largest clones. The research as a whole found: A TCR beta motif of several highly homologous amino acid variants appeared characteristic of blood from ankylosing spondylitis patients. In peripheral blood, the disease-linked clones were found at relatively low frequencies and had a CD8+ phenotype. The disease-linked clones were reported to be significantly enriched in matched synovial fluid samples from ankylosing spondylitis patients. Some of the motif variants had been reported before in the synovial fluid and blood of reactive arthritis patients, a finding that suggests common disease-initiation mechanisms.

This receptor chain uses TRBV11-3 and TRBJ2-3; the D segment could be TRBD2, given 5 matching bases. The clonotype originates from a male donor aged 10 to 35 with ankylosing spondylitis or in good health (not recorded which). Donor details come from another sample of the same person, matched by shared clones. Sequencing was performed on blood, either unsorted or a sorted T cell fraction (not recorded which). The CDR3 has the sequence CASSPITGDTQYF. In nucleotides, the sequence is TGTGCCAGCAGCCCTATTACGGGGGATACGCAGTATTTT.